The rows below give T cell receptor beta chains drawn from one sample of a study of cytomegalovirus exposure and HLA in healthy donors. The protocol was immunoSEQ multiplex PCR, while the TCRdb copy is restricted to in-frame clones and leaves out a portion. This repertoire shows a few hundred thousand clones, 70% to 90% found once; its top ten account for approximately 0.95%. What was sequenced was PBMCs. The receptors stem from a man between 25 and 39 years old in good health and CMV-seronegative. Each CDR3 is given with its conserved first and last residue. A D gene is named only where the DNA matches it firmly. Clone size is not always given. Where it is, it says once, few, many or a class for expanded clones.

DNA: TGTGCCAGCAGCAAAGGTCAGCCCGGGACAGAAAATTCACCCCTCCACTTT
CDR3: CASSKGQPGTENSPLHF
V: TRBV21-1
size: NA
D: NA
J: TRBJ1-6

DNA: TGTGCCAGTCGTATAGGACAGGGTCCGAACACTGAAGCTTTCTTT
CDR3: CASRIGQGPNTEAFF
V: TRBV6-1
size: NA
D: TRBD1
J: TRBJ1-1

DNA: TGCGCCAGCAGCCCGACGGGACATACCAATCAGCCCCAGCATTTT
CDR3: CASSPTGHTNQPQHF
V: TRBV4-1
size: NA
D: NA
J: TRBJ1-5

DNA: TGTGCCAGCTCAACGGACAGGATTAACTATGGCTACACCTTC
CDR3: CASSTDRINYGYTF
V: TRBV18
size: once
D: TRBD1
J: TRBJ1-2

DNA: TGTGCCAGCAGGATACGACAGGGGATTTATTCACCCCTCCACTTT
CDR3: CASRIRQGIYSPLHF
V: TRBV27
size: NA
D: TRBD1
J: TRBJ1-6

DNA: TGTGCCAGTAGTTCACAGGGGGCACTAAGCAATGGTGGCTACACCTTC
CDR3: CASSSQGALSNGGYTF
V: TRBV19
size: NA
D: TRBD1
J: TRBJ1-2

DNA: TGTGCCAGCAGCCAGGCCTTAACAGGGGCCTCCTACGAGCAGTACTTC
CDR3: CASSQALTGASYEQYF
V: TRBV4-2
size: NA
D: TRBD1
J: TRBJ2-7

DNA: TGTGCCATCAGTGCTCGCGGCGCGGGTACGCAGTATTTT
CDR3: CAISARGAGTQYF
V: TRBV10-3
size: NA
D: NA
J: TRBJ2-3

DNA: TGTGCCAGCAGCTTGGCCTTGGCGGGGGGAGGTGAAGGCTCCACCTTC
CDR3: CASSLALAGGGEGSTF
V: TRBV5-6
size: NA
D: NA
J: TRBJ1-2

DNA: TGCGCCAGCACCCCCCGAAAAACCCTAAGACAGGCTTCTGGTCAGCCCCAGCATTTT
CDR3: CASTPRKTLRQASGQPQHF
V: TRBV5-1
size: many
D: NA
J: TRBJ1-5

DNA: TGTGCCAGCAGCGTTGGTCAAGACTCTTACGAGCAGTACTTC
CDR3: CASSVGQDSYEQYF
V: TRBV9
size: NA
D: NA
J: TRBJ2-7

DNA: TGTGCCAGCAGTCAAATGAACACTGAAGCTTTCTTT
CDR3: CASSQMNTEAFF
V: TRBV6-1
size: once
D: NA
J: TRBJ1-1

DNA: TGTGCCAGCAGTTACCCCTTCTCTGGAAACACCATATATTTT
CDR3: CASSYPFSGNTIYF
V: TRBV6-6
size: NA
D: NA
J: TRBJ1-3

DNA: TGTGCCAGCAGTGAAAGAAGGGGTAGCTCCTACAATGAGCAGTTCTTC
CDR3: CASSERRGSSYNEQFF
V: TRBV25-1
size: NA
D: NA
J: TRBJ2-1

DNA: TGTGCCAGCAGCTTAGGCGGAGGAGGTAGTTCACCCCTCCACTTT
CDR3: CASSLGGGGSSPLHF
V: TRBV7-9
size: NA
D: NA
J: TRBJ1-6

DNA: TGTGCCAGCGGGGACACCACAGATACGCAGTATTTT
CDR3: CASGDTTDTQYF
V: TRBV6-5
size: NA
D: NA
J: TRBJ2-3

DNA: TGTGCCAGCAGCTTGGGGACTAGCGGGGGGAGCAACATTCAGTACTTC
CDR3: CASSLGTSGGSNIQYF
V: TRBV7-2
size: NA
D: TRBD2
J: TRBJ2-4

DNA: TGTGCCAGCAGTGAGTCCCACACAGATACGCAGTATTTT
CDR3: CASSESHTDTQYF
V: TRBV25-1
size: NA
D: NA
J: TRBJ2-3

DNA: TGTGCCAGCAGCGATGGAAGACAGGGGGCGCGGTATGGCTACACCTTC
CDR3: CASSDGRQGARYGYTF
V: TRBV5-5
size: NA
D: TRBD1
J: TRBJ1-2

DNA: TGCGCCAGCAGCCAAGAAGAGCGGTTCACAGATACGCAGTATTTT
CDR3: CASSQEERFTDTQYF
V: TRBV4-1
size: NA
D: NA
J: TRBJ2-3

DNA: TGTGCCAGCAGCTCCTCCGGGACTCGAAACAATGAGCAGTTCTTC
CDR3: CASSSSGTRNNEQFF
V: TRBV7-8
size: NA
D: NA
J: TRBJ2-1

DNA: TGTGCCAGCAGCTCAACTAGCGGGGGTGACACCGGGGAGCTGTTTTTT
CDR3: CASSSTSGGDTGELFF
V: TRBV7-9
size: NA
D: TRBD2
J: TRBJ2-2

DNA: TGTGCCAGCAGCTTCCAGGGGAACAATGAGCAGTTCTTC
CDR3: CASSFQGNNEQFF
V: TRBV11-3
size: once
D: NA
J: TRBJ2-1

DNA: TGTGCCAGCAGTGGAGGAGGGGCCGGGTTGTCTAATGAAAAACTGTTTTTT
CDR3: CASSGGGAGLSNEKLFF
V: TRBV2
size: NA
D: NA
J: TRBJ1-4

DNA: TGTGCCACGCTGACGGGGGGGACAGAGACCCAGTACTTC
CDR3: CATLTGGTETQYF
V: TRBV7-8
size: NA
D: TRBD2
J: TRBJ2-5

DNA: TGTGCCAGCAGCGATCGACAGGGGGGGAACACTGAAGCTTTCTTT
CDR3: CASSDRQGGNTEAFF
V: TRBV11-2
size: NA
D: TRBD1
J: TRBJ1-1

DNA: TGTGCCAGCAGAGGACAGAATAGCAATCAGCCCCAGCATTTT
CDR3: CASRGQNSNQPQHF
V: TRBV2
size: NA
D: NA
J: TRBJ1-5

DNA: TGTGCCAGCAGCCCACGACTAGCGGGGGGCACAGATACGCAGTATTTT
CDR3: CASSPRLAGGTDTQYF
V: TRBV6-6
size: NA
D: TRBD2
J: TRBJ2-3

DNA: TGTGCCAGCAGCTTATCAGCGAGCAATCAGCCCCAGCATTTT
CDR3: CASSLSASNQPQHF
V: TRBV7-9
size: NA
D: NA
J: TRBJ1-5

DNA: TGTGCCAGCAGCGCAACCGGGACAGGTTATAATTCACCCCTCCACTTT
CDR3: CASSATGTGYNSPLHF
V: TRBV7-9
size: NA
D: TRBD1
J: TRBJ1-6

DNA: TGTGCCAGCGGCAACACAGGGAGCAATCAGCCCCAGCATTTT
CDR3: CASGNTGSNQPQHF
V: TRBV2
size: NA
D: NA
J: TRBJ1-5

DNA: TGTGCCACCAGCAGAAGGGGACAGGGGGCCACGCAAAACATTCAGTACTTC
CDR3: CATSRRGQGATQNIQYF
V: TRBV15
size: NA
D: TRBD1
J: TRBJ2-4

DNA: TGTGCCAGCAGTACGACAGGCCGACCGCCCATGAACACTGAAGCTTTCTTT
CDR3: CASSTTGRPPMNTEAFF
V: TRBV2
size: once
D: NA
J: TRBJ1-1

DNA: TGTGCCAGCAGTGTGGGAGGGGCTGGGGCCAACGTCCTGACTTTC
CDR3: CASSVGGAGANVLTF
V: TRBV28
size: NA
D: TRBD2
J: TRBJ2-6

DNA: TGTGCCAGCAGCCTTACAGGGGAGCGGGAAAAACTGTTTTTT
CDR3: CASSLTGEREKLFF
V: TRBV5-6
size: NA
D: TRBD1
J: TRBJ1-4

DNA: TGTGCCAGCAGACATACCGGGACAGGGTCAACTTCGAACACCGGGGAGCTGTTTTTT
CDR3: CASRHTGTGSTSNTGELFF
V: TRBV7-2
size: NA
D: TRBD1
J: TRBJ2-2

DNA: TGTGCCAGCAACGAACTAGCGGGGCGCGATGAGCAGTTCTTC
CDR3: CASNELAGRDEQFF
V: TRBV5-6
size: NA
D: TRBD2
J: TRBJ2-1

DNA: TGTGCCAGCAGCTCAACACGTATTAACTATGGCTACACCTTC
CDR3: CASSSTRINYGYTF
V: TRBV5-5
size: NA
D: NA
J: TRBJ1-2

DNA: TGTGCCAGCAGGCCAGGACAGGGTTTTTCACCCCTCCACTTT
CDR3: CASRPGQGFSPLHF
V: TRBV6-1
size: few
D: TRBD1
J: TRBJ1-6

DNA: TGTGCCAGCAGCCGCGAGTTCTACGAGCAGTACTTC
CDR3: CASSREFYEQYF
V: TRBV5-5
size: few
D: NA
J: TRBJ2-7

DNA: TGTGCCAGCAGCTTGGGACGGGGTCGAGCAGATACGCAGTATTTT
CDR3: CASSLGRGRADTQYF
V: TRBV5-6
size: NA
D: NA
J: TRBJ2-3

DNA: TGTGCCACCCATAGCGGGGGGTTTAACTATGGCTACACCTTC
CDR3: CATHSGGFNYGYTF
V: TRBV5-6
size: NA
D: NA
J: TRBJ1-2

DNA: TGCAGCACGAGCGGCCCGGGCCGGACTGAAGCTTTCTTT
CDR3: CSTSGPGRTEAFF
V: TRBV29-1
size: NA
D: NA
J: TRBJ1-1

DNA: TGTGCCAGCAGCTCCCCGACAGGTTCTAATGAAAAACTGTTTTTT
CDR3: CASSSPTGSNEKLFF
V: TRBV7-9
size: NA
D: NA
J: TRBJ1-4

DNA: TGTGCCAGCAGCCCCCAGCGGGGGGCCGCAGATACGCAGTATTTT
CDR3: CASSPQRGAADTQYF
V: TRBV4-2
size: few
D: TRBD2
J: TRBJ2-3

DNA: TGTGCCAGCTCTCTGGGGGAGGAATATGGCTACACCTTC
CDR3: CASSLGEEYGYTF
V: TRBV2
size: few
D: NA
J: TRBJ1-2

DNA: TGTGCCAGCAGCTCTAGACAGGGGACAACTTTAGGAGCTTTCTTT
CDR3: CASSSRQGTTLGAFF
V: TRBV11-2
size: NA
D: TRBD1
J: TRBJ1-1

DNA: TGTGCCAGCAGCTATGATGGACAGAATAATTCACCCCTCCACTTT
CDR3: CASSYDGQNNSPLHF
V: TRBV11-2
size: NA
D: NA
J: TRBJ1-6

DNA: TGTGCCAGCAGTTTTTTAAGCGGGGGAGCATCCGAGCAGTACTTC
CDR3: CASSFLSGGASEQYF
V: TRBV27
size: NA
D: TRBD2
J: TRBJ2-7

DNA: TGCGCCAGCAGTGACAATCGAGAAGAAGAGCCTAGCGATACGCAGTATTTT
CDR3: CASSDNREEEPSDTQYF
V: TRBV10-1
size: once
D: NA
J: TRBJ2-3

DNA: TGTGCCAGCAGGTGGACAGGGGACAATTCACCCCTCCACTTT
CDR3: CASRWTGDNSPLHF
V: TRBV5-5
size: few
D: TRBD1
J: TRBJ1-6

DNA: TGTGCCAGCAGCTTGCCTAGCGGGGGGGAAGAGACCCAGTACTTC
CDR3: CASSLPSGGEETQYF
V: TRBV11-1
size: once
D: TRBD2
J: TRBJ2-5

DNA: TGTGCCAGCAGCTCTGGCCGACAGGTAGCTAACTATGGCTACACCTTC
CDR3: CASSSGRQVANYGYTF
V: TRBV7-8
size: NA
D: NA
J: TRBJ1-2

DNA: TGCGCCAGCAGCCAAACAGGGGACAACTATGGCTACACCTTC
CDR3: CASSQTGDNYGYTF
V: TRBV5-1
size: NA
D: TRBD1
J: TRBJ1-2

DNA: TGTGCCAGCTCACCCGGGACTAGTGGCAATGAGCAGTTCTTC
CDR3: CASSPGTSGNEQFF
V: TRBV18
size: NA
D: TRBD2
J: TRBJ2-1